The following is a T cell receptor beta chain sequence with its context. In its sample, this clonotype comes out as medium-sized (0.01 to 0.1%). The specificity of this receptor is unknown. Base-call qualities are not available, and no considerably larger clone is one nucleotide away. These data come from a study of circulating CD8 cells and anti-PD-1 response in melanoma (dated by TCRdb to 2019 to 2021). Turning to the overall study: Patients received nivolumab intravenously at 3 mg/kg every 2 weeks. Of the roughly 13 patients in the melanoma cohort, seven received anti-PD-1 as first-line therapy and six had prior targeted therapy or immunotherapy. Responders were defined as patients showing complete or partial responses, and non-responders as patients showing stable or progressive disease (RECIST v1.1). The TCR repertoire analysis covered roughly 11 melanoma patients: 7 non-responders and 4 responders. PD-1 on on-treatment samples was detected using a biotinylated anti-human IgG4 antibody.

Beyond this particular receptor, the publication reports: Because tumor material was not accessible, tumor reactivity was instead assessed by peptide assays on expanded sorted subsets. The highest diversity was observed in the DNEG repertoire, similar and higher clonality was shown by the PD-1 and DPOS repertoires, and the lowest diversity was found in the TIGIT repertoires. Because material was limited, most experiments were generally run without replicates. Only baseline and M1 samples from a small cohort with few responders were used in the published TCR repertoire comparisons. Repertoires were largely private between subsets, with under 8% of TRB clonotypes shared at M1; sharing was highest between DPOS and TIGIT. The cohort mixed treatment-naive and previously treated patients, which the authors noted could influence results.

A BD FACSAria II cell sorter was used to sort four subsets, defined by PD-1 and/or TIGIT, from live CD3+CD8+TCRalphabeta+ cells. Circulating CD8 T cells were sorted into four subsets by PD-1 and TIGIT expression to characterize their relevance to anti-PD-1 therapy response. From each sorted CD8 T-cell subset, both TCR alpha and TCR beta chains were sequenced. Peripheral blood was drawn before the first anti-PD-1 injection and after two and four injections. PBMCs were isolated immediately by Ficoll gradient centrifugation. Until use, PBMCs were stored frozen in liquid nitrogen in RPMI containing roughly 20% FCS and roughly 10% DMSO. After thawing, PBMCs were stained with a viability dye and with antibodies against CD3, CD8alpha, TCRalphabeta, PD-1 and TIGIT. Total RNA was extracted with the RNeasy Kit, and every sample reached a RIN above 7. Trimming costs V 2 bases and J 6 bases, and their ends lie 10 bases apart. The CDR3, cysteine through phenylalanine, is 14 amino acids long. Just CDR3 DNA is preserved here, 42 bases in frame from base 1. CDR1 and CDR2, per the germline V gene (reference sequence), are MNHEY and SMNVEV.

The sequencer was a NextSeq 500. The QIAseq Immune Repertoire RNA Library Kit, Human TCR Panel was used to prepare TCR libraries from 15 ng of total RNA. TCR libraries were sequenced on an Illumina NextSeq with a Mid Output V2 kit, using asymmetric 261x41 paired-end reads. Every TCR library was diluted to 4 to 4.5 nM, then pooled, denatured and loaded at about 1 pM. The study's processing was this. Processing of the TCR FASTQ files took place in the QIAGEN GeneGlobe Data Analysis Center, and downstream analysis was done in R 3.5.2. Clonality was calculated as one minus the Shannon entropy normalized by the log of the number of unique productive sequences. Fisher exact tests at 5% FDR, run separately within each subset, picked out TRA or TRB clonotypes whose abundance differed between baseline and M1. Differentially abundant clonotypes were grouped as emerging, expanding, contracting or non-expanding/contracting. Morisita's overlap index was used to measure repertoire overlap between patients. TCRdb reprocessing: public reads trimmed at Q25 with fastp, clones called with MiXCR, in-frame beta chains kept. A single entry per CDR3 protein holds the most common genes and DNA from its merged rows. The V and J calls come from TCRdb's annotation, not from the publication. The sample contains around 500 distinct CDR3 sequences, approximately 7% of them found a single time. Together, the top ten hold 15% to 25% of the sample.

Sequences were derived from CD8+ T cells from PBMCs, sampled at baseline or after one month of anti-PD-1 therapy (not recorded which). The receptor was isolated from a human donor with melanoma. Rearrangement joined TRBV27 to TRBJ2-2; confidence is insufficient to name the D gene. The sequenced DNA is TGTGCCAGCAGTTTACGGGTTGAGGCCGGGGAGCTGTTTTTT. This sequence encodes CASSLRVEAGELFF.